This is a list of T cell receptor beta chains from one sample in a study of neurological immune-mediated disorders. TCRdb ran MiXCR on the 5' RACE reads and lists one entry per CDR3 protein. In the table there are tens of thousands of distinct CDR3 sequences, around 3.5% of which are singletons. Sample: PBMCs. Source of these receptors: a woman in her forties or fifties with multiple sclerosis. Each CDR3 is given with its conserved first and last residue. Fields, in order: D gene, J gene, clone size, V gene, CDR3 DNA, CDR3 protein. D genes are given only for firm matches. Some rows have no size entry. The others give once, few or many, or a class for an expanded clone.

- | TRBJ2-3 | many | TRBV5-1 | TGCGCCAGCAGCCTCCGAGCCCCCGCAGATACGCAGTATTTT | CASSLRAPADTQYF
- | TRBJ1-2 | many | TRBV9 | TGTGCCACCTACCGTAAGTTTCCTAGACATAACTATGGCTACACCTTC | CATYRKFPRHNYGYTF
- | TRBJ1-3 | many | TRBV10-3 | TGTGCCATTCGGACCAGCTCTGGAAACACCATATATTTT | CAIRTSSGNTIYF
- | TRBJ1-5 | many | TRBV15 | TGTGCCACCAGCAGAGTGCAGCTAAGTCAGCCCCAGCATTTT | CATSRVQLSQPQHF
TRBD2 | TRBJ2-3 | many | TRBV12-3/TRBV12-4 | TGTGCCAGCAGTTTAGGCCCTAGCGGGGTCACAGATACGCAGTATTTT | CASSLGPSGVTDTQYF
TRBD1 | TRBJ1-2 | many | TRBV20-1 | TGCAGTGCTAGACATCGGACAGGGTTGTATGGCTACACCTTC | CSARHRTGLYGYTF
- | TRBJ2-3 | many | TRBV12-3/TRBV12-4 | TGTGCCAGCAGCTCAAGCGGAACCAGCACAGATACGCAGTATTTT | CASSSSGTSTDTQYF
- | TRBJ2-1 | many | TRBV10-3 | TGTGCCATCAGTGATATGAATGAGCAGTTCTTC | CAISDMNEQFF
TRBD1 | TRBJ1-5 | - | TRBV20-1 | TGCAGTGCTAGAGATCGACAGGGTAGCAATAAGACCCAGAATTTT | CSARDRQGSNKTQNF
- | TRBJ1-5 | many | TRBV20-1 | TGCAGTGCTAGGGGTGGGAATAATCAGCCCCAGCATTTT | CSARGGNNQPQHF
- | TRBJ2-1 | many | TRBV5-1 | TGCGCCAGCAGCTTGGCCGCGAGAGGGGCGTTATCCTACAATGAGCAGTTCTTC | CASSLAARGALSYNEQFF
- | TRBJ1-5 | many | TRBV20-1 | TGCAGTGCTAGGGTAGCCAGCAATCAGCCCCAGCATTTT | CSARVASNQPQHF
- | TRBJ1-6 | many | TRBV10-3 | TGTGCCATCAGGAGTGGTGGGAATTCACCCCTCCACTTT | CAIRSGGNSPLHF
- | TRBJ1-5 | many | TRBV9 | TGTGCCAGCAGCCGGGACTGGGCTAGCAATCAGCCCCAGCATTTT | CASSRDWASNQPQHF
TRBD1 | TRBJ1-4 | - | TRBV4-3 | TGCGCCAGCAGCCAAGATCGGACAGGGGGAGAAAAACTGTTTTTT | CASSQDRTGGEKLFF
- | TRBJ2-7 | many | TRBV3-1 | TGTGCCAGCAGCCAAGGTGGTCGGGGCGAGCAGTACTTC | CASSQGGRGEQYF
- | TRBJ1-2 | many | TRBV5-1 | TGCGCCAGCAGCGACCGGGGGGGGCAGAATACATATGGCTACACCTTC | CASSDRGGQNTYGYTF
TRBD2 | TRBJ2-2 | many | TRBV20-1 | TGCAGTGCTAGAGATGTTAGCGGGGTATTCGACGGGAACACCGGGGAGCTGTTTTTT | CSARDVSGVFDGNTGELFF
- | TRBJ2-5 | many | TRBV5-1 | TGCGCCAGCAGCTACCGGGGCCTGTCAGAGACCCAGTACTTC | CASSYRGLSETQYF
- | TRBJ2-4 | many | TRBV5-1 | TGCGCCAGCAGCTTGGCGCAGGGATGGGACATTCAGTACTTC | CASSLAQGWDIQYF
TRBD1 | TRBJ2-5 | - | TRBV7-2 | TGTGCCAGCAGCTTATCCGGGACAGAGCAAGAGACCCAGTACTTC | CASSLSGTEQETQYF
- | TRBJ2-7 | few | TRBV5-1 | TGCGCCAGCAGCTCCGGGTTACTGGTCGGGAAAGAGCAGTACTTC | CASSSGLLVGKEQYF
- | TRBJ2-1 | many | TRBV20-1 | TGCAGTGCTTGGTGGGACGAGGACTCCTACAATGAGCAGTTCTTC | CSAWWDEDSYNEQFF
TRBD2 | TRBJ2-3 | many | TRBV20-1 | TGCAGTGCTCCCCAGCCTGGGGCTAGCGGGCTTAGCACAGATACGCAGTATTTT | CSAPQPGASGLSTDTQYF
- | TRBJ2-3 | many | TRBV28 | TGTGCCAGCAGTCTAGGTCCGGGGCCGGGCGCAGATACGCAGTATTTT | CASSLGPGPGADTQYF
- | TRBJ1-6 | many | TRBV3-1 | TGTGCCAGCAGCCACTTCAAGGGGAGCTCACCCCTCCACTTT | CASSHFKGSSPLHF
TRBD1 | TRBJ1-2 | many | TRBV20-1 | TGCAGTGCAAACGACAGGGGCTATGGCTACACCTTC | CSANDRGYGYTF
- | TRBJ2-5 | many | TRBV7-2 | TGTGCCAGCAGCTTTAGAGGGGAGACCCAGTACTTC | CASSFRGETQYF
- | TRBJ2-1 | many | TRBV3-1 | TGTGCCAGCAGCCATGCTGTACGTGACAGACAAAAGTATGAGCAGTTCTTC | CASSHAVRDRQKYEQFF
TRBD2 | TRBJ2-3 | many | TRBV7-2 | TGTGCCAGCAGCTTAGGGGGCGCAGCGGGGATTGGGACGCAGTATTTT | CASSLGGAAGIGTQYF
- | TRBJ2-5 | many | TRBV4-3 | TGCGCCAGCAGCCAAGATGGGGGAGAGACCCAGTACTTC | CASSQDGGETQYF
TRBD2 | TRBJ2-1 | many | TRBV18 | TGTGCCAGCTCACCTGGGGAGCGGGGACTATACAATGAGCAGTTCTTC | CASSPGERGLYNEQFF
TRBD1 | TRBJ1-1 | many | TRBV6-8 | TGTGCCAGCAGTCTGGGACAGGGGGAGAAAGCTTTCTTT | CASSLGQGEKAFF
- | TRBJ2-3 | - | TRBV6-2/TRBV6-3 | TGTGCCAGCAGTTACTCTCCCTACGAGTCCGCGCAGTATTTT | CASSYSPYESAQYF
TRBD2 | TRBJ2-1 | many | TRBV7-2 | TGTGCCAGCAGCTTAGGTCTAGCGGGCAATGAGCAGTTCTTC | CASSLGLAGNEQFF
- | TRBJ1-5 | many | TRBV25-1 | TGTGCCAGCAGCGGCCTAGGTCATCAGCCCCAGCATTTT | CASSGLGHQPQHF
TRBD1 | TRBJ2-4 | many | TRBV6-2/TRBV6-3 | TGTGCCAGCAGCAACCGGGACAGCCGTGACATTCAGTACTTC | CASSNRDSRDIQYF
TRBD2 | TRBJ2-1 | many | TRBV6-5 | TGTGCCAGCAGTGAGGGGCTGTGGCGGGGGGGAACCAATGAGCAGTTCTTC | CASSEGLWRGGTNEQFF
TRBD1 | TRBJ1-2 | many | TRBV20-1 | TGCAGTGCTAGAGTCAGGGGGACAGGGGGCGGTGGCTACACCTTC | CSARVRGTGGGGYTF
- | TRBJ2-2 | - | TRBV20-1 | TGCAGTGCGAAAGGAGCGACTAGCACCGGGGAGCTGTTTTTT | CSAKGATSTGELFF
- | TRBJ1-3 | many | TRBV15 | TGTGCCACCAGTCGTAACTCTGGAAACACCATATATTTT | CATSRNSGNTIYF
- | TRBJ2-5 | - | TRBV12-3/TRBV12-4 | TGTGCCAGCAGTTTAAGGAGTTGGGAGACCCAGTACTTC | CASSLRSWETQYF